This T cell receptor (beta chain) appears in the sequencing data of a study of T cell responses to AZD1222 COVID-19 vaccine. Assay used: immunoSEQ multiplex PCR; TCRdb lists only in-frame clones, some missing. The sample includes roughly 100,000 clones, roughly 80% of them seen just once. The length of the CDR3 is 11 residues. The germline V and J ends were trimmed by 8 bases and 5 bases, with 12 bases remaining between them. CDR1 is SQVTM, CDR2 ANQGSEA, per germline. This TCR derives from an adult in good health. The material sequenced was peripheral blood, taken on day 0 of AZD1222 vaccination. The J gene is TRBJ2-5, the V gene TRBV29-1; no clear D gene. CDR3 loop: CSFKSGETQYF. The CDR3 DNA follows: TGCAGCTTTAAGTCGGGTGAGACCCAGTACTTC.